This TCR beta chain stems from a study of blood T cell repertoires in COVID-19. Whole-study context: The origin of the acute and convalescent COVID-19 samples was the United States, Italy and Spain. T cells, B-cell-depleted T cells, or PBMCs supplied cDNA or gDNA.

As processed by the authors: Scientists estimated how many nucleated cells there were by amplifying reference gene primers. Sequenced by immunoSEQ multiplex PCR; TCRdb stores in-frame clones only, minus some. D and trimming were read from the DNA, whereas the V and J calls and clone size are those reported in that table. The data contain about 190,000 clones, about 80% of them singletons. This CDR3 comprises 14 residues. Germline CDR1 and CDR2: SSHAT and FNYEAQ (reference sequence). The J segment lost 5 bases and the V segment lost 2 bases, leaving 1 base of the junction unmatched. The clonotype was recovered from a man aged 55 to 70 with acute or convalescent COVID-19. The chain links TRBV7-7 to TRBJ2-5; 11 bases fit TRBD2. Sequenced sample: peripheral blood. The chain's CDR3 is CASSLLAGGETQYF. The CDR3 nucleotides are TGTGCCAGCAGCTTACTAGCGGGAGGTGAGACCCAGTACTTC. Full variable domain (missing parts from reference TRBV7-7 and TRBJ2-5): GAGVSQSPRYKVTKRGQDVTLRCDPISSHATLYWYQQALGQGPEFLTYFNYEAQPDKSGLPSDRFSAERPEGSISTLTIQRTEQRDSAMYRCASSLLAGGETQYFGPGTRLLVL.